The rows below give T cell receptor beta chains drawn from one sample of a study of blood T cell repertoires in COVID-19. The table came from immunoSEQ multiplex PCR; TCRdb's copy has only in-frame clones and leaves some out. The table records 110,000 to 150,000 clones, about 80% of them present only once. The source material was peripheral blood. Receptors were obtained from a man aged 70-80 years who had recovered from COVID-19. CDR3s include the opening cysteine and the closing phenylalanine or tryptophan. A D gene is named only where the DNA matches it firmly. Clone size is not always given. Where it is, it says once, few, many or a class for expanded clones.

CDR3nt: TGTGCCAGCAGCAGGGGGGGCCTTTCAGATACGCAGTATTTT
CDR3aa: CASSRGGLSDTQYF
abundance: NA
v_gene: TRBV11-2
d_gene: NA
j_gene: TRBJ2-3

CDR3nt: TGTGCCAGCAGTTACGGGGCAAAAGGTGGCTATGGCTACACCTTC
CDR3aa: CASSYGAKGGYGYTF
abundance: NA
v_gene: TRBV6-2/TRBV6-3
d_gene: NA
j_gene: TRBJ1-2

CDR3nt: TGCGCCAGCAGCTTGGCTGGCGTTAGCCGCAACGAGCAGTACTTC
CDR3aa: CASSLAGVSRNEQYF
abundance: NA
v_gene: TRBV5-1
d_gene: NA
j_gene: TRBJ2-7

CDR3nt: TGCGCCAGCAGCAGTGGACTGGATGGAAGCGGGGAGCTGTTTTTT
CDR3aa: CASSSGLDGSGELFF
abundance: few
v_gene: TRBV5-1
d_gene: NA
j_gene: TRBJ2-2

CDR3nt: TGCAGTGCTAGCAACAGGGCGGAAGCTTTCTTT
CDR3aa: CSASNRAEAFF
abundance: few
v_gene: TRBV20-1
d_gene: NA
j_gene: TRBJ1-1

CDR3nt: TGTGCCAGCAGCCGCGTCTCAGCGGGAGCTGATGAGCAGTTCTTC
CDR3aa: CASSRVSAGADEQFF
abundance: NA
v_gene: TRBV7-2
d_gene: TRBD2
j_gene: TRBJ2-1

CDR3nt: TGTGCCAGCTCACCTCTTGGGACTAGCGGAGTCGAGCAGTACTTC
CDR3aa: CASSPLGTSGVEQYF
abundance: NA
v_gene: TRBV18
d_gene: TRBD2
j_gene: TRBJ2-7

CDR3nt: TGCGCCAGCAGCTGGGGGACAGGAACCTCCTACGAGCAGTACTTC
CDR3aa: CASSWGTGTSYEQYF
abundance: NA
v_gene: TRBV5-1
d_gene: TRBD1
j_gene: TRBJ2-7

CDR3nt: TGTGCCACCAGTGCTAGCGGGAGCTCCTACAATGAGCAGTTCTTC
CDR3aa: CATSASGSSYNEQFF
abundance: NA
v_gene: TRBV24-1
d_gene: TRBD2
j_gene: TRBJ2-1

CDR3nt: TGCGCCAGCAGCTTGGAGGGAGGTAAAGGGGAGACCCAGTACTTC
CDR3aa: CASSLEGGKGETQYF
abundance: NA
v_gene: TRBV5-1
d_gene: NA
j_gene: TRBJ2-5

CDR3nt: TGTGCCAGCAGCCCGAGGGCCGGGACAGTCCAAGAGACCCAGTACTTC
CDR3aa: CASSPRAGTVQETQYF
abundance: NA
v_gene: TRBV7-2
d_gene: TRBD1
j_gene: TRBJ2-5

CDR3nt: TGCGCCAGCAGTGAGAGGGAGGCGAATGAAAAACTGTTTTTT
CDR3aa: CASSEREANEKLFF
abundance: NA
v_gene: TRBV10-2
d_gene: NA
j_gene: TRBJ1-4

CDR3nt: TGTGCCAGCACCCCCGGCGGCAGAAGCTATGGCTACACCTTC
CDR3aa: CASTPGGRSYGYTF
abundance: NA
v_gene: TRBV27
d_gene: NA
j_gene: TRBJ1-2

CDR3nt: TGTGCCAGCAGCTTAGGGGCCCCCTCTGGAAACACCATATATTTT
CDR3aa: CASSLGAPSGNTIYF
abundance: NA
v_gene: TRBV7-6
d_gene: NA
j_gene: TRBJ1-3

CDR3nt: TGTGCCAGTAGTATGCCGATTGTTCGAACTTGGAACACTGAAGCTTTCTTT
CDR3aa: CASSMPIVRTWNTEAFF
abundance: NA
v_gene: TRBV19
d_gene: NA
j_gene: TRBJ1-1

CDR3nt: TGCGCCAGCAGCCAAGGACAGGGAAGGGGCGAGCAGTACTTC
CDR3aa: CASSQGQGRGEQYF
abundance: NA
v_gene: TRBV5-1
d_gene: TRBD1
j_gene: TRBJ2-7

CDR3nt: TGTGCCAGTAGCCTCCCGGGATATAATTCACCCCTCCACTTT
CDR3aa: CASSLPGYNSPLHF
abundance: NA
v_gene: TRBV19
d_gene: NA
j_gene: TRBJ1-6

CDR3nt: TGTGCCAGCAGCTTAAGGTGGAGCGGGAGGGCCCCCAATGAGCAGTTCTTC
CDR3aa: CASSLRWSGRAPNEQFF
abundance: NA
v_gene: TRBV7-2
d_gene: TRBD2
j_gene: TRBJ2-1

CDR3nt: TGTGCCAGCAGCCGAGGGATGGGAAACATTCAGTACTTC
CDR3aa: CASSRGMGNIQYF
abundance: NA
v_gene: TRBV7-2
d_gene: NA
j_gene: TRBJ2-4

CDR3nt: TGTGCCAGCAGCTTAACTTCGGCGGGATGGGACGAGCAGTACTTC
CDR3aa: CASSLTSAGWDEQYF
abundance: NA
v_gene: TRBV7-2
d_gene: NA
j_gene: TRBJ2-7

CDR3nt: TGTGCCAGCAAACTACGAACAGGGCCCGGCACTGAAGCTTTCTTT
CDR3aa: CASKLRTGPGTEAFF
abundance: NA
v_gene: TRBV6-5
d_gene: NA
j_gene: TRBJ1-1

CDR3nt: TGCGCCAGCAGCTTGGGGGGACACGCCAATCAGCCCCAGCATTTT
CDR3aa: CASSLGGHANQPQHF
abundance: few
v_gene: TRBV5-1
d_gene: NA
j_gene: TRBJ1-5

CDR3nt: TGTGCCAGTAGTGTCGGGGAGACCCAGTACTTC
CDR3aa: CASSVGETQYF
abundance: NA
v_gene: TRBV19
d_gene: NA
j_gene: TRBJ2-5

CDR3nt: TGTGCCAGCAGTTTATCGGGACTAGCGGGATTCGGTGAGCAGTTCTTC
CDR3aa: CASSLSGLAGFGEQFF
abundance: NA
v_gene: TRBV27
d_gene: TRBD2
j_gene: TRBJ2-1

CDR3nt: TGTGCCAGCAGCACGGAGGGGCCGGGACTTGATTACGAGCAGTACTTC
CDR3aa: CASSTEGPGLDYEQYF
abundance: NA
v_gene: TRBV7-8
d_gene: NA
j_gene: TRBJ2-7

CDR3nt: TGTGCCAGCAGCTTAAGGGACAGGGGATCTTGGAACTATGGCTACACCTTC
CDR3aa: CASSLRDRGSWNYGYTF
abundance: NA
v_gene: TRBV7-9
d_gene: TRBD1
j_gene: TRBJ1-2

CDR3nt: TGTGCCAGCAGTGCGGCGGACTTTGGCTACACCTTC
CDR3aa: CASSAADFGYTF
abundance: many
v_gene: TRBV2
d_gene: NA
j_gene: TRBJ1-2

CDR3nt: TGTGCCAGCACCGTTCCCGAGGTAGCGGAAGAAAGAGATACCCAGTACTTC
CDR3aa: CASTVPEVAEERDTQYF
abundance: NA
v_gene: TRBV27
d_gene: NA
j_gene: TRBJ2-5

CDR3nt: TGCAGCGTTGAAGACGGGAGAGGCAACGAGCAGTACTTC
CDR3aa: CSVEDGRGNEQYF
abundance: NA
v_gene: TRBV29-1
d_gene: NA
j_gene: TRBJ2-7

CDR3nt: TGTGCCATCAGTGAGCTTGATGGGGCAGGAGAGACCCAGTACTTC
CDR3aa: CAISELDGAGETQYF
abundance: once
v_gene: TRBV10-3
d_gene: NA
j_gene: TRBJ2-5

CDR3nt: TGTGCCAGTAGTATATATCCAGGGGGAAATCAGCCCCAGCATTTT
CDR3aa: CASSIYPGGNQPQHF
abundance: NA
v_gene: TRBV19
d_gene: TRBD1
j_gene: TRBJ1-5

CDR3nt: TGTGCCAGCAGTTTATTAGGAGGGATAGGAAACTCCTACGAGCAGTACTTC
CDR3aa: CASSLLGGIGNSYEQYF
abundance: once
v_gene: TRBV27
d_gene: NA
j_gene: TRBJ2-7

CDR3nt: TGCGCCAGCAGCCAAGTGAGTTCCTACGAGCAGTACTTC
CDR3aa: CASSQVSSYEQYF
abundance: few
v_gene: TRBV4-1
d_gene: NA
j_gene: TRBJ2-7

CDR3nt: TGTGCCAGTAGTCCCGGGACTGGGGAAAGCACAGATACGCAGTATTTT
CDR3aa: CASSPGTGESTDTQYF
abundance: NA
v_gene: TRBV19
d_gene: NA
j_gene: TRBJ2-3

CDR3nt: TGTGCCTGGAGTGCCGGGACAGGGGACATCTATTTT
CDR3aa: CAWSAGTGDIYF
abundance: once
v_gene: TRBV30
d_gene: TRBD1
j_gene: TRBJ1-3

CDR3nt: TGCGCCAGCAGCCAGGACGGACAGTACTACGAGCAGTACTTC
CDR3aa: CASSQDGQYYEQYF
abundance: NA
v_gene: TRBV4-1
d_gene: NA
j_gene: TRBJ2-7

CDR3nt: TGCAGTGCTGGTGGCGGGACTAGCGGGAGGTACGAGCAGTACTTC
CDR3aa: CSAGGGTSGRYEQYF
abundance: NA
v_gene: TRBV20-1
d_gene: TRBD2
j_gene: TRBJ2-7